The rows below give T cell receptor beta chains drawn from one sample of a study of monozygotic twins with inflammatory bowel disease. Each CDR3 protein gets one entry in TCRdb, which reprocessed the 5' RACE reads and gives no DNA. The sample data list 200,000 to 250,000 distinct CDR3 sequences. Sequencing used blood. These receptors were collected from a human donor with ulcerative colitis or Crohn's disease, or a healthy co-twin of an affected twin (not recorded which). Each CDR3 is given with its conserved first and last residue.

V	J	CDR3
TRBV27	TRBJ1-6	CASSSEGRGNSPLHF
TRBV5-1	TRBJ1-2	CASSLGTSYGYTF
TRBV20-1	TRBJ2-2	CSARPRSTGELFF
TRBV20-1	TRBJ2-3	CSARGGRETTDTQYF
TRBV29-1	TRBJ1-2	CSVVGGSGDYGYTF
TRBV6-1	TRBJ2-2	CASSVVRSNTGELFF
TRBV12-3/TRBV12-4	TRBJ2-4	CASSLSVGGQGQNIQYF
TRBV9	TRBJ1-2	CASTAWDGVDYGYTF
TRBV29-1	TRBJ2-3	CSEGQGRADTQYF
TRBV29-1	TRBJ1-1	CRCDRSNTEAFF
TRBV7-9	TRBJ2-7	CASSFPRVGGVSYEQYF
TRBV4-1	TRBJ2-5	CASSQQGQETQYF
TRBV4-1	TRBJ1-2	CASSQVGRGYTF
TRBV5-4	TRBJ2-7	CASSLQGATYEQYF
TRBV7-9	TRBJ1-4	CASSLDRGRNEKLFF
TRBV18	TRBJ2-3	CASSPKGDTQYF
TRBV29-1	TRBJ2-3	CSVVVEATTQYF
TRBV5-1	TRBJ2-1	CASSGDSSSYNEQFF
TRBV29-1	TRBJ1-1	CSVEVRANTEAFF
TRBV4-1	TRBJ2-1	CASSQGRRDSNYNEQFF
TRBV5-1	TRBJ2-7	CASSLAGGSPLPSYEQYF
TRBV24-1	TRBJ2-1	CATSEKGTGLRNEQFF
TRBV20-1	TRBJ2-1	CSASGVTGVNEQFF
TRBV5-4	TRBJ2-2	CASSTGQASRLGELFF
TRBV5-1	TRBJ2-5	CASSLDGETQYF
TRBV5-1	TRBJ2-2	CASSPTGRGGGTGELFF
TRBV3-1	TRBJ1-3	CASSQKTGEIYF
TRBV15	TRBJ2-5	CATSRVLPGHPVGSETQYF
TRBV27	TRBJ1-5	CASSPRARNQPQHF
TRBV6-1	TRBJ2-4	CASSESLGVVNIQYF
TRBV6-1	TRBJ1-3	CASSFGTARGNTIYF
TRBV5-1	TRBJ1-1	CASSLIVEGTEAFF
TRBV2	TRBJ2-4	CASSAAFAKNIQYF
TRBV5-1	TRBJ2-7	CASSQTRGSGEQYF
TRBV12-3/TRBV12-4	TRBJ2-7	CASSRQDAGYEQYF
TRBV7-9	TRBJ2-3	CASSPGQFTDTQYF
TRBV20-1	TRBJ2-1	CSAPTLSGEEQFF
TRBV7-9	TRBJ2-5	CASSLLGAGGYQETQYF
TRBV27	TRBJ2-7	CASSRKAGTASYEQYF
TRBV7-9	TRBJ2-5	CASSFYRGQETQYF
TRBV24-1	TRBJ2-1	CATSGTSGGAPSYNEQFF
TRBV11-2	TRBJ2-1	CASSLDGASGGLSSYNEQFF
TRBV12-3/TRBV12-4	TRBJ2-3	CASSWGLATIGGGTDTQYF
TRBV3-1	TRBJ2-7	CASSRQGGSEEQYF
TRBV20-1	TRBJ2-1	CSARRASPEQFF
TRBV12-3/TRBV12-4	TRBJ1-1	CASSPTGLAFF
TRBV9	TRBJ1-1	CASSVAPFATEAFF
TRBV11-3	TRBJ2-1	CASSLASNYEQFF
TRBV29-1	TRBJ1-2	CSVGNIGFIQDGYTF
TRBV12-3/TRBV12-4	TRBJ1-2	CASSYGYGYTF
TRBV5-6	TRBJ1-2	CASSVQGNYGYTF
TRBV9	TRBJ2-5	CASSEGLLAETQYF
TRBV5-1	TRBJ1-6	CASSTSGGSENSPLHF
TRBV20-1	TRBJ2-6	CSAAAGTGANVLTF